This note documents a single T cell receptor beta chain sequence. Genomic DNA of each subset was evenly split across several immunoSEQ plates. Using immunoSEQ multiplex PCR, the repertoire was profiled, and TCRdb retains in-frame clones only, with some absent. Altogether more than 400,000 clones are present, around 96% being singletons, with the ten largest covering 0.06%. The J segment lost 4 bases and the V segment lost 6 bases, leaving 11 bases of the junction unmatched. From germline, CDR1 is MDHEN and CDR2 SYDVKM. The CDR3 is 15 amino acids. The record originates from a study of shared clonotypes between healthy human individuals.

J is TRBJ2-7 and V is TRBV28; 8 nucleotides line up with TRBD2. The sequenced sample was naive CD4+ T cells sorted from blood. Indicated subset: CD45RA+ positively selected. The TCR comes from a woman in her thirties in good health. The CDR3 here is CASSPGGEGLYEQYF. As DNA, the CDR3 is TGTGCCAGCAGCCCGGGGGGGGAGGGCCTTTACGAGCAGTACTTC.